One and the same sample provided the 8 T cell receptor beta chains below, sequenced in a study of T cell responses to AZD1222 COVID-19 vaccine. Repertoires were generated with immunoSEQ multiplex PCR, while TCRdb's copy carries only in-frame clones and drops some. The profile shows about 140,000 clones, around 89% of them singletons. The source was peripheral blood, collected on day 0 of AZD1222 vaccination. These receptors originate from an adult in good health.

CDR3 loop: CASSLVGQSGNTIYF. CDR3 nucleotides: TGTGCCAGCAGCTTAGTCGGTCAGTCTGGAAACACCATATATTTT. V usage is TRBV11-2 and J usage is TRBJ1-3; D gene uncertain. The germline V gene has CDR1 SGHAT and CDR2 FQNNGV. V lost 1 base and J lost 1, with 8 bases in between. The CDR3 has 15 residues.

This clone has only a few counts. The genes are TRBV5-4 and TRBJ2-1; TRBD1 matches 8 bases. The CDR3 extends over 16 amino acids. Germline-derived CDR1 and CDR2 are SGHNT and YYREEE (reference sequence). The trim removed 4 bases at V and 6 bases at J, leaving 12 bases unmatched. CDR3 DNA: TGTGCCAGCAGCCCCGCCCGGACAGGGTTGGGCAATGAGCAGTTCTTC. Translation: CASSPARTGLGNEQFF.

V is TRBV7-3 and J is TRBJ2-1; 10 nucleotides agree with TRBD2. V lost 2 bases, J lost 7 bases, and 8 bases stayed unmatched. The CDR3 sequence is 16 residues long. The germline V gene encodes CDR1 SGHTA and CDR2 FQGTGA. DNA of the CDR3: TGTGCCAGCAGCTTAGGCAGCGGGGGGGCCATGAATGAGCAGTTCTTC. It encodes CASSLGSGGAMNEQFF. The full variable domain, with the rest looked up from reference TRBV7-3 and TRBJ2-1, is GAGVSQTPSNKVTEKGKYVELRCDPISGHTALYWYRQSLGQGPEFLIYFQGTGAADDSGLPNDRFFAVRPEGSVSTLKIQRTERGDSAVYLCASSLGSGGAMNEQFFGPGTRLTVL.

This sequence joins TRBV19 and TRBJ1-5; 7 nucleotides agree with TRBD1. Trimming cost V 3 bases and J 1 base; bases outside gene matches: 3. The length of the CDR3 is 15 residues. The germline CDR1 and CDR2 sequences are LNHDA and SQIVND (reference sequence). CDR3 sequence (DNA): TGTGCCAGTAGTATGGCAGGGGGGAGCAATCAGCCCCAGCATTTT. Translating gives CASSMAGGSNQPQHF.

The chain has TRBV5-1 and TRBJ2-3; TRBD2 matches 8 bases. Germline CDR1 SGHRS, CDR2 YFSETQ. This CDR3 has 15 residues. The V segment lost 4 bases and the J segment 2 bases; nucleotides outside the gene matches: 6. CDR3 in DNA: TGCGCCAGCAGCCCCAGAGCGGGGGTCACAGATACGCAGTATTTT. This encodes CASSPRAGVTDTQYF.

The chain joins TRBV5-4 to TRBJ1-6, with D possibly being TRBD1 (6 bases). Trimming took 0 bases from V and 8 from J, leaving 15 bases between them. Germline values: CDR1 SGHNT, CDR2 YYREEE (reference sequence). The CDR3 is 16 amino acids. DNA for the CDR3: TGTGCCAGCAGCTTGGGATTTTGGGGGCCGGATTCACCCCTCCACTTT. This codes for CASSLGFWGPDSPLHF.

V gene TRBV28 combines with J gene TRBJ1-2; maybe TRBD1 (6 bases). Germline-derived CDR1 and CDR2 are MDHEN and SYDVKM. The CDR3 sequence is 16 residues long. V was pared by 2 bases and J by 4 bases, with 17 bases between. CDR3 sequence (DNA): TGTGCCAGCAGTTTAAAGACAGGCACCCGGGGCTATGGCTACACCTTC. Protein sequence: CASSLKTGTRGYGYTF.

The chain is built from TRBV4-1 and TRBJ1-2, with 7 bases lining up with TRBD1. Germline-derived CDR1 and CDR2 are MGHRA and YSYEKL. CDR3 size: 16 residues. V lost 4 bases to trimming and J lost 0 bases; unmatched junction nucleotides: 8. CDR3 region: CASSRRTGATNYGYTF. The CDR3 region has the DNA TGCGCCAGCAGCCGGCGGACAGGCGCTACTAACTATGGCTACACCTTC.